This record looks at one TCR beta chain sequence and its context. There are many counts of this clonotype. Its recognized antigen is unknown. No quality values exist for individual bases; no much larger clone is one base distant. This sample was included in a study of CD8 T cells in ankylosing spondylitis (dated by TCRdb to 2015 to 2018). For context, the study as a whole: The study set out to find disease-linked TCR variants by profiling T cell receptor beta repertoires in ankylosing spondylitis patients and healthy donors. The whole study cohort included 90 to 120 healthy donors and some 27 ankylosing spondylitis patients. Peripheral blood samples were taken, and synovial fluid was additionally collected from ankylosing spondylitis patients. Results and caveats for the whole study, not just this receptor: The disease-linked clones were reported as significantly enriched in matched synovial fluid samples from ankylosing spondylitis patients. The disease-linked clones showed a CD8+ phenotype and occurred at relatively low frequencies in peripheral blood. A TCR beta motif of eight highly homologous amino acid variants appeared characteristic of blood from ankylosing spondylitis patients. Some of the motif variants had been reported before in the synovial fluid and blood of reactive arthritis patients, a finding that suggests common disease-initiation mechanisms.

The instrument given in TCRdb is Illumina HiSeq 2500. Quantitative 5'-RACE with molecular barcodes was the method used to prepare the TCR beta libraries. The study's processing was this. A new computational method based on a probabilistic model of VDJ rearrangement was used to identify disease-linked TCR variants. In TCRdb, the public reads were trimmed at Q25 with fastp and aligned with MiXCR, with productive beta chains retained. Each entry merges the rows of one CDR3 protein and shows their most common DNA and genes. The V and J calls, along with clone size, are taken from TCRdb and not from the paper's own processing. The sample records about 88,000 distinct CDR3 sequences, under 30% of which are singletons. The ten largest clones represent 55% to 75% of the sample. According to the germline V gene, CDR1 reads MNHNS and CDR2 reads SASEGT. V sheds 6 bases and J sheds 6 bases, leaving 9 bases between their ends. The CDR3 has 13 amino acids, counting the end cysteine and phenylalanine. Only CDR3 DNA is held: 39 bases, read in frame from base 1.

The receptor comes from a male donor with ankylosing spondylitis or in good health (not recorded which). The sequenced sample was blood, either unsorted or a sorted T cell fraction (not recorded which). This receptor chain uses TRBV6-1 and TRBJ2-6, with no reliable assignment of the D segment. The nucleotide sequence is TGTGCCAGCAGCTCCATTACGGCCAACGTCCTGACTTTC. It translates to CASSSITANVLTF.